The 17 T cell receptor beta chains below come from one sample, sequenced in a study of cytomegalovirus exposure and HLA in healthy donors. The PCR used 60 Vbeta and 13 Jbeta primers. The method was immunoSEQ multiplex PCR; TCRdb's version includes in-frame clones alone and lacks a portion of them. The data contain 80,000 to 130,000 clones, more than 60% of them seen just once; the ten biggest clones take up 4.5% to 5%. The sample was PBMCs. The receptors stem from a woman aged 18-29 years in good health and CMV-seropositive.

V is TRBV5-6 and J is TRBJ2-5, with 7 positions matching TRBD2. Trimming took 6 bases from V and 5 from J; bases not matched to a gene: 10. The CDR3 covers 14 residues. Germline V gene data show CDR1 as SGHDT and CDR2 as YYEEEE. The CDR3: CASIRLAGEETQYF. The CDR3 DNA sequence: TGTGCCAGCATAAGACTTGCGGGAGAGGAGACCCAGTACTTC. Based on the CDR3 plus reference TRBV5-6 and TRBJ2-5, the full variable domain is DAGVTQSPTHLIKTRGQQVTLRCSPKSGHDTVSWYQQALGQGPQFIFQYYEEEERQRGNFPDRFSGHQFPNYSSELNVNALLLGDSALYLCASIRLAGEETQYFGPGTRLLVL.

Here the CDR3 DNA reads TGTGCCAGCAGCCCCGGGACTAGCGGGAGCAGCGAGCAGTACTTC. The encoded protein is CASSPGTSGSSEQYF. The J gene is TRBJ2-7, the V gene TRBV5-4, with 14 bases fitting TRBD2. Germline assignment: CDR1 SGHNT and CDR2 YYREEE (reference sequence). Germline trimming cut 4 bases from V and 6 bases from J; bases unmatched to any gene: 6. The CDR3 loop spans 15 amino acids.

V gene TRBV7-2 combines with J gene TRBJ2-4, with D possibly TRBD2 on 5 matching bases. The V gene lost 1 base and the J gene lost 6 bases, with 10 bases spanning the gap. CDR3 length: 14 residues. Germline assignment: CDR1 SGHTA and CDR2 FQGNSA. The DNA of the CDR3 is TGTGCCAGCAGCTTAGGTGCTGAGGGAAACATTCAGTACTTC. This gives the protein CASSLGAEGNIQYF.

The genes are TRBV14 and TRBJ2-7; D perhaps matches TRBD1 (5 bases). Germline CDR1 SGHDN, CDR2 FVKESK. CDR3 length: 13 amino acids. V lost 3 bases, J lost 3 bases, and 9 bases lay in between. The CDR3 DNA reads as TGTGCCAGCAGCCAGGACACCGTCTACGAGCAGTACTTC. Its protein is CASSQDTVYEQYF.

Only one count was recorded for this clone. The chain is built from TRBV28 and TRBJ2-1; 8 bases align to TRBD2. Germline loops: CDR1 MDHEN, CDR2 SYDVKM. Trimming took 6 bases from V and 1 from J; bases not matched to a gene: 5. The CDR3 spans 15 residues. CDR3 coding DNA: TGTGCCAGCAGAGAAGGGACTAGTTCCTACAATGAGCAGTTCTTC. Translating it yields CASREGTSSYNEQFF.

The chain carries TRBV5-5 and TRBJ1-5; D unclear. CDR3 length: 13 residues. Deletions cut 0 bases from V and 3 bases from J, with 4 bases between. CDR1 SGHKS and CDR2 YYEKEE come from the germline V gene (reference sequence). The CDR3 coding sequence is TGTGCCAGCAGCTTGGCCAACAATCAGCCCCAGCATTTT. Its protein is CASSLANNQPQHF.

CDR3 region: CASSPGTSGPDRYEQYF. CDR3 sequence (DNA): TGTGCCAGCAGCCCCGGGACTAGCGGGCCGGACCGCTACGAGCAGTACTTC. The chain combines TRBV4-2 with TRBJ2-7, with 12 bases that match TRBD2. J lost 3 bases, V lost 4 bases, and 10 bases had no gene match. The CDR3 is 17 residues long. The V gene's germline CDR1 is LGHNA and CDR2 YNFKEQ.

J is TRBJ1-2 and V is TRBV6-6, with 7 bases matching TRBD1. The CDR3 runs to 13 residues. V dropped 6 bases and J dropped 5; count of bases not matched to a gene: 6. The germline gives CDR1 MNHNY, CDR2 SVGAGI (reference sequence). The CDR3 region is CASSSAGGYGYTF. In nucleotides, the CDR3 is TGTGCCAGCAGCTCGGCAGGGGGGTATGGCTACACCTTC.

The chain links TRBV19 to TRBJ1-5, with no clear D. Per the germline V gene, CDR1 is LNHDA and CDR2 is SQIVND (reference sequence). Trimming left V 4 bases short and J 4 bases short, with 14 bases between. The CDR3 contains 15 residues. CDR3 loop: CASSKASGWNQPQHF. The CDR3 bases are TGTGCCAGTAGTAAAGCTTCCGGTTGGAATCAGCCCCAGCATTTT. Full variable domain (missing parts from reference TRBV19 and TRBJ1-5): DGGITQSPKYLFRKEGQNVTLSCEQNLNHDAMYWYRQDPGQGLRLIYYSQIVNDFQKGDIAEGYSVSREKKESFPLTVTSAQKNPTAFYLCASSKASGWNQPQHFGDGTRLSIL.

V usage is TRBV4-1 and J usage is TRBJ1-5; D call uncertain. Trimming shortened V by 0 bases and J by 1 base, and 10 bases separated the two germline ends. The CDR3 loop spans 16 amino acids. CDR1 is MGHRA, CDR2 YSYEKL, per germline. CDR3 sequence (DNA): TGCGCCAGCAGCCAAGAAGGAGGGAGGAGCAATCAGCCCCAGCATTTT. It codes for CASSQEGGRSNQPQHF.

The chain couples TRBV28 to TRBJ2-1; D gene unclear. Germline-derived CDR1 and CDR2 are MDHEN and SYDVKM. Trimming cost V 5 bases and J 4 bases, with 3 bases left between them. The CDR3 has 11 amino acids. The CDR3 is CASSPYNEQFF. The DNA of the CDR3 is TGTGCCAGCAGTCCTTACAATGAGCAGTTCTTC.

The gene calls are TRBV9 and TRBJ2-3, with 8 nucleotides matching TRBD2. The CDR3 length is 15 residues. Germline V gene data show CDR1 as SGDLS and CDR2 as YYNGEE. V trimming: 2 bases; J trimming: 6 bases; junction bases outside the gene matches: 8. CDR3 DNA sequence: TGTGCCAGCAGCGTTCGAGCGGGAGCTTCCGATACGCAGTATTTT. Protein: CASSVRAGASDTQYF.

V and J are TRBV2 and TRBJ2-1; TRBD2 aligns across 10 bases. The V segment lost 8 bases and the J segment 8 bases; nucleotides outside the gene matches: 9. This CDR3 spans 14 amino acids. Germline V CDR1 and CDR2: SNHLY, FYNNEI. CDR3 in amino acids: CASLGSSGSHEQFF. The CDR3 nucleotides are TGTGCCAGCCTGGGGTCTAGCGGGAGCCATGAGCAGTTCTTC.

This chain uses TRBV5-6 with TRBJ1-2; 10 bases fit TRBD1. This CDR3 is 13 amino acids long. Germline loops: CDR1 SGHDT, CDR2 YYEEEE. V shed 4 bases, J shed 6 bases, and the junction held 3 bases outside the gene matches. The CDR3 nucleotides read TGTGCCAGCAGCAGGACAGGGGGTAATGGCTACACCTTC. Protein sequence: CASSRTGGNGYTF.

The rearrangement uses TRBV30 and TRBJ2-3; TRBD1 agrees at 7 bases. This CDR3 has 13 amino acids. V shed 4 bases, J shed 4 bases, and the junction held 5 bases outside the gene matches. CDR1 GTSNPN and CDR2 SVGIG come from the germline V gene (reference sequence). CDR3 amino acids: CAWTLTGPDTQYF. The CDR3 region has the DNA TGTGCCTGGACGCTGACAGGGCCAGATACGCAGTATTTT.

This clone was picked up one time. The chain has TRBV5-3 and TRBJ1-5; unclear D gene. TRBV5-3 is marked as an open reading frame, function uncertain. The CDR3 sequence is 15 residues long. Trimming stripped 1 base from V and 2 bases from J, with 10 bases between. Here the CDR3 reads CARSLSSRGNQPQHF. CDR3 in DNA: TGTGCCAGAAGCTTGTCGTCCCGGGGCAATCAGCCCCAGCATTTT.

The V gene is TRBV30, the J gene TRBJ1-5; unclear D gene. V lost 0 bases and J 0 bases, leaving 18 bases between the germline ends. This CDR3 contains 18 residues. The germline CDR1 and CDR2 sequences are GTSNPN and SVGIG (reference sequence). CDR3: CAWSVEREPYYSNQPQHF. CDR3 nucleotides: TGTGCCTGGAGTGTAGAGAGGGAACCCTATTATAGCAATCAGCCCCAGCATTTT.